The clone carrying this TCR beta chain appeared many times. This specimen comes from a study of T-cell reconstitution after alpha-beta-depleted transplantation in children. Preparation of the TCRbeta library used unique molecular identifiers. TCRdb processed the PCR reads anew with MiXCR; each CDR3 protein has one entry. Seen here are some 240,000 distinct CDR3 sequences, around 9.7% observed once, and the top ten hold approximately 5%. Losses at the gene ends were 6 bases for V and 2 bases for J; bases not matched to a gene: 7. This CDR3 contains 15 residues. The V gene is TRBV12-3 or TRBV12-4, the J gene TRBJ2-5; 9 bases fit TRBD1. The sample here was PBMCs from the stem cell graft donor, taken from the stem cell graft. This sequence originates from a human donor who donated a stem cell graft to a child with SCID. The CDR3 here is CASRRTGQGQETQYF. The DNA of the CDR3 is TGTGCCAGCAGACGAACCGGACAGGGGCAAGAGACCCAGTACTTC.